These T cell receptor beta chains were read from a single sample in a study of early T cells in non-severe SARS-CoV-2 infection. MiXCR, applied by TCRdb to the 5' RACE reads, yields one record per CDR3 protein. Of tens of thousands of distinct CDR3 sequences in the sample, around 12% were seen once. The sequencing here drew on whole blood, taken at baseline. These receptors came from an adult who was a healthcare worker with PCR-confirmed SARS-CoV-2 infection or an uninfected control (not recorded which). The donor label of this sample is uncertain. The CDR3 runs from the conserved cysteine through the conserved F or W. D genes are given only for firm matches. The size field is filled for only some rows; it gives once, few, many or a size class.

d_gene	j_gene	v_gene	abundance	CDR3aa	CDR3nt
-	TRBJ1-2	TRBV20-1	few	CSAEEQRGYGYTF	TGCAGTGCCGAAGAACAGAGAGGCTATGGCTACACCTTC
TRBD2	TRBJ2-1	TRBV6-5	few	CASSLGLAGYNEQFF	TGTGCCAGCAGTCTCGGACTAGCGGGCTACAATGAGCAGTTCTTC
-	TRBJ1-3	TRBV12-3/TRBV12-4	-	CASSLIAGNTIYF	TGTGCCAGCAGTTTAATTGCTGGAAACACCATATATTTT
-	TRBJ2-5	TRBV11-2	-	CASSFDFETPGQTQYF	TGTGCCAGCAGCTTCGATTTTGAGACTCCAGGGCAGACCCAGTACTTC
-	TRBJ2-1	TRBV20-1	-	CSVSNRTSYNEQFF	TGCAGTGTTTCGAACAGGACATCCTACAATGAGCAGTTCTTC
-	TRBJ2-3	TRBV11-2	-	CASSLDGWTDTQYF	TGTGCCAGCAGCTTAGATGGATGGACAGATACGCAGTATTTT
-	TRBJ1-4	TRBV11-2	few	CASTVRPQATNEKLFF	TGTGCCAGCACTGTTCGGCCGCAGGCAACTAATGAAAAACTGTTTTTT
TRBD1	TRBJ1-2	TRBV12-3/TRBV12-4	many	CASRHPVQGTNYGYTF	TGTGCCAGCAGGCACCCCGTACAGGGGACGAACTATGGCTACACCTTC
TRBD1	TRBJ2-3	TRBV20-1	many	CSARVLTGASLPSTDTQYF	TGCAGTGCTAGAGTCTTGACAGGGGCCAGTCTGCCTAGCACAGATACGCAGTATTTT
TRBD1	TRBJ1-6	TRBV10-3	few	CAISEQGARNSPLHF	TGTGCCATCAGTGAACAGGGGGCGCGGAATTCACCCCTCCACTTT
-	TRBJ2-5	TRBV12-3/TRBV12-4	few	CASSLPHRTGTQYF	TGTGCCAGCAGTTTACCCCACAGGACTGGGACCCAGTACTTC
-	TRBJ1-5	TRBV19	-	CASSDSWGQPQHF	TGTGCCAGTAGTGACAGTTGGGGTCAGCCCCAGCATTTT
-	TRBJ1-1	TRBV12-3/TRBV12-4	few	CASSLGWTEAFF	TGTGCCAGCAGTTTAGGGTGGACTGAAGCTTTCTTT
-	TRBJ2-3	TRBV20-1	-	CSARPDLTDTQYF	TGCAGTGCTAGACCCGACTTAACAGATACGCAGTATTTT
TRBD1	TRBJ1-2	TRBV11-2	few	CASSSGQNYGYTF	TGTGCCAGCAGCTCGGGACAGAACTATGGCTACACCTTC
-	TRBJ1-2	TRBV5-5	few	CASSLDAVNYGYTF	TGTGCCAGCAGCTTGGATGCGGTTAACTATGGCTACACCTTC
TRBD1	TRBJ2-3	TRBV10-3	-	CAIRGHEDREATQYF	TGTGCCATCAGGGGACACGAGGACAGGGAAGCTACGCAGTATTTT
-	TRBJ1-1	TRBV7-9	few	CASSQGGLYTEAFF	TGTGCCAGCAGCCAAGGGGGGCTCTACACTGAAGCTTTCTTT
TRBD1	TRBJ2-3	TRBV6-5	-	CASSYLGRGQDTQYF	TGTGCCAGCAGTTACCTTGGCAGGGGGCAAGATACGCAGTATTTT
-	TRBJ2-6	TRBV7-9	-	CASSLKTVSGANVLTF	TGTGCCAGCAGCTTAAAAACAGTCTCTGGGGCCAACGTCCTGACTTTC
TRBD1	TRBJ2-1	TRBV7-2	few	CASSHRWTGLSNEQFF	TGTGCCAGCAGCCACAGATGGACAGGGTTAAGCAATGAGCAGTTCTTC
-	TRBJ2-3	TRBV4-1	-	CASSQEGDNTDTQYF	TGCGCCAGCAGCCAAGAGGGAGACAACACAGATACGCAGTATTTT
TRBD1	TRBJ2-5	TRBV9	-	CASSVADRGRIGETQYF	TGTGCCAGCAGCGTAGCCGACAGGGGGCGCATCGGGGAGACCCAGTACTTC
-	TRBJ2-2	TRBV30	few	CAWNTVIGTSPGELFF	TGTGCCTGGAATACCGTTATAGGGACCTCCCCCGGGGAGCTGTTTTTT
-	TRBJ2-3	TRBV19	-	CASSPTGNGKQDTQYF	TGTGCCAGTAGCCCAACAGGGAATGGAAAACAGGATACGCAGTATTTT
-	TRBJ2-5	TRBV6-5	few	CASRSGVSDWETQYF	TGTGCCAGCAGATCAGGGGTTTCGGATTGGGAGACCCAGTACTTC
TRBD2	TRBJ2-3	TRBV7-8	few	CASSLFGSGVTDTQYF	TGTGCCAGCAGCTTATTTGGTAGCGGGGTAACAGATACGCAGTATTTT
TRBD1	TRBJ2-2	TRBV12-3/TRBV12-4	many	CASSFGDRGHTGELFF	TGTGCCAGCAGTTTCGGGGACAGGGGTCATACCGGGGAGCTGTTTTTT
-	TRBJ1-6	TRBV27	few	CASSLSFRAGLSSYNSPLHF	TGTGCCAGCAGTTTAAGCTTCAGGGCAGGGCTAAGCTCCTATAATTCACCCCTCCACTTT
-	TRBJ2-3	TRBV5-1	-	CASSLADVERDTQYF	TGCGCCAGCAGCTTGGCGGACGTAGAGCGGGATACGCAGTATTTT
-	TRBJ1-2	TRBV20-1	few	CSARDSGGPNYGYTF	TGCAGTGCTAGAGATTCGGGGGGACCCAACTATGGCTACACCTTC
-	TRBJ1-1	TRBV7-6	many	CASSTQVGGLGAFF	TGTGCCAGCAGCACCCAGGTTGGGGGGCTCGGGGCTTTCTTT
-	TRBJ1-5	TRBV29-1	few	CSVGQGGNQPQHF	TGCAGCGTTGGGCAGGGTGGCAATCAGCCCCAGCATTTT
-	TRBJ2-6	TRBV7-3	-	CASRDSGANVLTF	TGTGCCAGTCGGGACTCTGGGGCCAACGTCCTGACTTTC
-	TRBJ1-1	TRBV5-1	-	CASSLGGHLNTEAFF	TGCGCCAGCAGCTTGGGGGGCCACTTGAACACTGAAGCTTTCTTT
-	TRBJ1-1	TRBV6-5	few	CASSWGGSNTEAFF	TGTGCCAGCAGCTGGGGGGGTTCGAACACTGAAGCTTTCTTT
TRBD2	TRBJ2-2	TRBV12-3/TRBV12-4	-	CASSFISSGATGELFF	TGTGCCAGCAGTTTTATCTCCAGCGGGGCCACCGGGGAGCTGTTTTTT
-	TRBJ1-1	TRBV6-2/TRBV6-3	many	CASSYSEVRAFF	TGTGCCAGCAGTTACTCGGAGGTACGAGCTTTCTTT
TRBD2	TRBJ2-2	TRBV9	few	CASSARTSGANTGELFF	TGTGCCAGCAGCGCCCGGACTAGCGGGGCCAACACCGGGGAGCTGTTTTTT
-	TRBJ1-1	TRBV29-1	-	CSVEEGRMNTEAFF	TGCAGCGTTGAAGAGGGACGGATGAACACTGAAGCTTTCTTT
-	TRBJ1-2	TRBV20-1	few	CSASIGSGYTF	TGCAGTGCTAGCATCGGGTCCGGCTACACCTTC
-	TRBJ2-5	TRBV7-2	-	CASSLDFLGLQETQYF	TGTGCCAGCAGCTTAGACTTCCTGGGACTTCAAGAGACCCAGTACTTC
-	TRBJ1-1	TRBV6-6	-	CASSSHFLQGANTEAFF	TGTGCCAGCAGTTCCCATTTTCTTCAGGGCGCGAACACTGAAGCTTTCTTT
-	TRBJ1-3	TRBV19	-	CASSMAIGAGNTIYF	TGTGCCAGTAGTATGGCCATCGGAGCTGGAAACACCATATATTTT
TRBD1	TRBJ1-6	TRBV15	-	CATSRDLIGTGETPLHF	TGTGCCACCAGCAGAGATTTGATTGGGACAGGGGAAACACCCCTCCACTTT
-	TRBJ2-3	TRBV7-8	many	CASNEGEWLAGTQYF	TGTGCCAGCAACGAAGGGGAGTGGCTAGCCGGTACGCAGTATTTT
-	TRBJ2-2	TRBV24-1	-	CATSVSTGTPNTGELFF	TGTGCCACCAGTGTTTCGACCGGGACACCGAACACCGGGGAGCTGTTTTTT
TRBD2	TRBJ2-3	TRBV12-3/TRBV12-4	few	CASSWDSGGSTDTQYF	TGTGCCAGCAGTTGGGATAGCGGGGGTTCCACAGATACGCAGTATTTT
TRBD2	TRBJ2-3	TRBV5-1	many	CASSLGLATDTQYF	TGTGCCAGCAGCCTTGGACTAGCGACAGATACGCAGTATTTT
-	TRBJ2-5	TRBV11-1	-	CASSPDRQETQYF	TGTGCCAGCAGTCCCGACAGACAAGAGACCCAGTACTTC
-	TRBJ2-1	TRBV24-1	few	CATSDFGDRSSYNEQFF	TGTGCCACCAGTGATTTTGGCGACAGGAGCTCCTACAATGAGCAGTTCTTC
TRBD1	TRBJ2-1	TRBV5-1	many	CASSFRQGSEQFF	TGCGCCAGCAGCTTCCGACAGGGCAGTGAGCAGTTCTTC
-	TRBJ1-1	TRBV6-6	-	CASSPKDRMNTEAFF	TGTGCCAGCAGCCCAAAGGACAGAATGAACACTGAAGCTTTCTTT